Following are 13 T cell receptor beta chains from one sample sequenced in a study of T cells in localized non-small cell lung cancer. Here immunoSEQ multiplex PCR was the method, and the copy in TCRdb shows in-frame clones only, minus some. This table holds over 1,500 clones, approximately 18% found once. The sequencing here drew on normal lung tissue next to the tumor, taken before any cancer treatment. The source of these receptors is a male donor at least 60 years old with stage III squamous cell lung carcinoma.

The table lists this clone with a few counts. The CDR3 region has the DNA TGTGCCAGCTCACCAGAGGCCAATAGCAATCAGCCCCAGCATTTT. Its translation: CASSPEANSNQPQHF. This sequence joins TRBV18 and TRBJ1-5; D remains ambiguous. The germline V and J ends were trimmed by 2 bases and 0 bases, with 8 bases remaining between them. Germline lookup yields CDR1 KGHSH and CDR2 LQKENI. The CDR3 contains 15 residues. Full variable domain (missing parts from reference TRBV18 and TRBJ1-5): NAGVMQNPRHLVRRRGQEARLRCSPMKGHSHVYWYRQLPEEGLKFMVYLQKENIIDESGMPKERFSAEFPKEGPSILRIQQVVRGDSAAYFCASSPEANSNQPQHFGDGTRLSIL.

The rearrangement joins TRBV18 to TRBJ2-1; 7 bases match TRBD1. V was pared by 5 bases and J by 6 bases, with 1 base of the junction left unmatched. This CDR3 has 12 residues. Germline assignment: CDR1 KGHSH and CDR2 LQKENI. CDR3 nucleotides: TGTGCCAGCTCAGACAGGGTCAATGAGCAGTTCTTC. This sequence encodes CASSDRVNEQFF. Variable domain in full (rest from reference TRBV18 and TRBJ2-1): NAGVMQNPRHLVRRRGQEARLRCSPMKGHSHVYWYRQLPEEGLKFMVYLQKENIIDESGMPKERFSAEFPKEGPSILRIQQVVRGDSAAYFCASSDRVNEQFFGPGTRLTVL.

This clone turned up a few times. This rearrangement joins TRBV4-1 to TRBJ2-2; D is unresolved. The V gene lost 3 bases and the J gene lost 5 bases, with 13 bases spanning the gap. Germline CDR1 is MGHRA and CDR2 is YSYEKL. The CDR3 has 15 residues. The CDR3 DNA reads TGCGCCAGCAGCCAGCAGTACCTAGGAACCGGGGAGCTGTTTTTT. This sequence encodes CASSQQYLGTGELFF.

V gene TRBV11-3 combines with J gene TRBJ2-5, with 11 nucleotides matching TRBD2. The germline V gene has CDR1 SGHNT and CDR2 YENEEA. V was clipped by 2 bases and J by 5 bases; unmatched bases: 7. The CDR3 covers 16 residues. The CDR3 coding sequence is TGTGCCAGCAGCTTAAGGGTACTAGCGGGGGACGAGACCCAGTACTTC. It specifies CASSLRVLAGDETQYF. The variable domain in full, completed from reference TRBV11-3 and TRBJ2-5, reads EAGVVQSPRYKIIEKKQPVAFWCNPISGHNTLYWYLQNLGQGPELLIRYENEEAVDDSQLPKDRFSAERLKGVDSTLKIQPAELGDSAVYLCASSLRVLAGDETQYFGPGTRLLVL.

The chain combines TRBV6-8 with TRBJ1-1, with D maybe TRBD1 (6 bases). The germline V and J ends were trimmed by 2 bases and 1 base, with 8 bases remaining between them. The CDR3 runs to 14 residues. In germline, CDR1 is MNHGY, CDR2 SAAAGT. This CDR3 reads CASSYGRGNTEAFF. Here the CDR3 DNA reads TGTGCCAGCAGTTACGGCAGGGGGAACACTGAAGCTTTCTTT.

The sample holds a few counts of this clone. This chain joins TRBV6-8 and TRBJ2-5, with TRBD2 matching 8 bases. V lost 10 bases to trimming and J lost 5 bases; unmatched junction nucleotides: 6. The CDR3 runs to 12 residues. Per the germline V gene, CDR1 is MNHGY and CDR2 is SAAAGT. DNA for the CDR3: TGTGCCATCTCCGCGGGGGGCGAGACCCAGTACTTC. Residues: CAISAGGETQYF.

The CDR3 nucleotides read TGTGCCAGCAGTGAAGACCGGCGTGATGACACCATATATTTT. It encodes CASSEDRRDDTIYF. V and J are TRBV9 and TRBJ1-3; D call uncertain. Germline V gene sequence: CDR1 SGDLS, CDR2 YYNGEE. There are 14 residues in the CDR3. The V end was cut by 5 bases, the J end by 8 bases, with 17 bases between.

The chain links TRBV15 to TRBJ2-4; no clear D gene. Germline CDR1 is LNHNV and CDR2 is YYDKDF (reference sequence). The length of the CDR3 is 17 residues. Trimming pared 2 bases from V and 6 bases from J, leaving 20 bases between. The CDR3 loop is CATSRLPGASDLNIQYF. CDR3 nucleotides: TGTGCCACCAGCAGACTCCCCGGAGCCAGTGACTTAAACATTCAGTACTTC.

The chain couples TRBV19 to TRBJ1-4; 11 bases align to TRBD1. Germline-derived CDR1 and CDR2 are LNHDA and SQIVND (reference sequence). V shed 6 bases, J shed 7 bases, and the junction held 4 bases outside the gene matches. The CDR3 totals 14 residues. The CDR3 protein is CASRDRGQSEKLFF. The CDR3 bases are TGTGCCAGTAGGGACAGGGGGCAGAGTGAAAAACTGTTTTTT. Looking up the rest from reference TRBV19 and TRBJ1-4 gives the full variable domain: DGGITQSPKYLFRKEGQNVTLSCEQNLNHDAMYWYRQDPGQGLRLIYYSQIVNDFQKGDIAEGYSVSREKKESFPLTVTSAQKNPTAFYLCASRDRGQSEKLFFGSGTQLSVL.

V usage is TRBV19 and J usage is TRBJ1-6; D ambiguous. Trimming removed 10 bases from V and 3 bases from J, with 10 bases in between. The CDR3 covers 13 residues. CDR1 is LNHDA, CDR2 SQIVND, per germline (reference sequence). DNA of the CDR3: TGTGCCACTCTTCACGTCTATAATTCACCCCTCCACTTT. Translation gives CATLHVYNSPLHF. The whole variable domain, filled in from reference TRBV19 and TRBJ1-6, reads DGGITQSPKYLFRKEGQNVTLSCEQNLNHDAMYWYRQDPGQGLRLIYYSQIVNDFQKGDIAEGYSVSREKKESFPLTVTSAQKNPTAFYLCATLHVYNSPLHFGNGTRLTVT.

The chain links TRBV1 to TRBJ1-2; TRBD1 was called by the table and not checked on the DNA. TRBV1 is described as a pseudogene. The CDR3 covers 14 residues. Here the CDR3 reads CASSQNRGDYGYTF. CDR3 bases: TGCGCCAGCAGCCAAAACAGGGGGGACTATGGCTACACCTTC.

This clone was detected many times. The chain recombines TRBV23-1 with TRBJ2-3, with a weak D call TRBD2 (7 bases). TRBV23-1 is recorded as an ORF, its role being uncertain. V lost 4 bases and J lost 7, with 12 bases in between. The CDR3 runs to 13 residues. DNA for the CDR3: TGCGCCAGCAGTCTAGGGGGGGCGAATACGCAGTATTTT. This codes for CASSLGGANTQYF.

CDR3 nucleotides: TGTGCCAGCAGGATATATAGCAATCAGCCCCAGCATTTT. Amino acids: CASRIYSNQPQHF. The chain couples TRBV6-8 to TRBJ1-5; D is uncertain. The germline V gene encodes CDR1 MNHGY and CDR2 SAAAGT. CDR3 length: 13 amino acids. Trimming pared 6 bases from V and 0 bases from J, leaving 6 bases between.